These 18 T cell receptor beta chains share one sample of origin, sequenced in a study of cytomegalovirus exposure and HLA in healthy donors. This PCR relied on a set of 60 Vbeta primers and 13 Jbeta primers. Profiled with immunoSEQ multiplex PCR; TCRdb holds only in-frame clones, not every one. The sample includes roughly 150,000 clones, about 81% of them seen just once. The sequenced sample consisted of PBMCs. Source of these receptors: a woman between 18 and 30 years old in good health and CMV-seronegative.

The V gene is TRBV6-5, the J gene TRBJ2-3; 7 bases line up with TRBD2. There are 15 residues in the CDR3. Germline V lookup: CDR1 MNHEY, CDR2 SVGAGI. The V segment lost 6 bases and the J segment 2 bases; nucleotides outside the gene matches: 8. The CDR3 reads CASSSGTTNTDTQYF. CDR3 DNA sequence: TGTGCCAGCAGCTCCGGGACTACAAACACAGATACGCAGTATTTT.

This clone came up a few times. The chain employs TRBV28 and TRBJ1-5; 10 bases are shared with TRBD1. Trimming cost V 5 bases and J 6 bases; bases outside gene matches: 13. The CDR3 length is 17 residues. From germline, CDR1 is MDHEN and CDR2 SYDVKM. The CDR3 sequence: CASSPGTGVFYGQPQHF. In nucleotides, the CDR3 is TGTGCCAGCAGTCCTGGGACAGGGGTTTTTTACGGTCAGCCCCAGCATTTT.

This clone appeared once. This chain connects TRBV7-9 to TRBJ2-7; 10 positions agree with TRBD1. CDR1 SEHNR and CDR2 FQNEAQ come from the germline V gene (reference sequence). Trimming at V came to 4 bases and at J to 4 bases, leaving 7 bases not matched to a gene. The CDR3 length is 15 residues. CDR3: CASSSAGQGWYEQYF. As DNA, the CDR3 is TGTGCCAGCAGCTCGGCGGGACAGGGGTGGTACGAGCAGTACTTC.

The chain has TRBV15 and TRBJ2-5, with 7 bases matching TRBD2. The CDR3 extends over 15 amino acids. After removal of 1 base from V and 5 bases from J, the junction contained 7 bases not matched to a gene. Germline V gene sequence: CDR1 LNHNV, CDR2 YYDKDF (reference sequence). The CDR3 nucleotides read TGTGCCACCAGCAGAGGGCCGGGAGGCCCGGAGACCCAGTACTTC. Its protein is CATSRGPGGPETQYF.

The rearrangement uses TRBV27 and TRBJ1-5, with 7 nucleotides matching TRBD1. J lost 5 bases, V lost 0 bases, and 7 bases had no gene match. This CDR3 comprises 16 residues. In germline, CDR1 is MNHEY, CDR2 SMNVEV (reference sequence). The CDR3 DNA sequence: TGTGCCAGCAGTTTATCGAGGGACAGTTTTTATCAGCCCCAGCATTTT. Translation gives CASSLSRDSFYQPQHF.

The chain links TRBV28 to TRBJ1-2; 10 bases map to TRBD1. The ends lost 4 bases at V and 5 bases at J; junction bases unmatched: 1. Germline-derived CDR1 and CDR2 are MDHEN and SYDVKM. This CDR3 has 13 residues. Written as DNA, the CDR3 is TGTGCCAGCAGTTCGGGACAGGGGTATGGCTACACCTTC. It translates to CASSSGQGYGYTF.

About this clone itself: Additional DNA sequences in this sample encode the identical CDR3. The chain has TRBV5-1 and TRBJ1-1, with D possibly TRBD1 on 6 matching bases. The CDR3 sequence is 14 residues long. V dropped 0 bases and J dropped 1 base, with 7 bases sitting between them. Germline CDR1 and CDR2: SGHRS and YFSETQ. CDR3 protein: CASSLAQGNTEAFF. The DNA of the CDR3 is TGCGCCAGCAGCTTGGCACAGGGGAACACTGAAGCTTTCTTT. Full variable domain (missing parts from reference TRBV5-1 and TRBJ1-1): KAGVTQTPRYLIKTRGQQVTLSCSPISGHRSVSWYQQTPGQGLQFLFEYFSETQRNKGNFPGRFSGRQFSNSRSEMNVSTLELGDSALYLCASSLAQGNTEAFFGQGTRLTVV.

This chain links TRBV19 with TRBJ1-2; TRBD1 agrees at 7 bases. Trimming cost V 4 bases and J 8 bases; bases outside gene matches: 7. Germline CDR1 LNHDA, CDR2 SQIVND (reference sequence). There are 13 residues in the CDR3. CDR3: CASSTTGLGGYTF. CDR3 coding DNA: TGTGCCAGTAGTACGACAGGGTTGGGCGGCTACACCTTC.

The chain joins TRBV11-2 to TRBJ2-1, with D perhaps matching TRBD1 (5 bases). The CDR3 runs to 12 residues. Germline CDR1 SGHAT, CDR2 FQNNGV. V gave up 1 base and J gave up 12 bases, with 10 bases separating them. The CDR3 spells CASSLGRDGQFF. The CDR3 DNA reads as TGTGCCAGCAGCTTAGGCAGGGATGGGCAGTTCTTC.

The chain links TRBV28 to TRBJ2-4; 14 bases agree with TRBD2. V lost 5 bases to trimming and J lost 0 bases; unmatched junction nucleotides: 6. This CDR3 has 18 residues. Per the germline V gene, CDR1 is MDHEN and CDR2 is SYDVKM. CDR3 loop: CASSPLGLAGVAKNIQYF. The CDR3 DNA sequence: TGTGCCAGCAGTCCGCTGGGACTAGCGGGGGTAGCCAAAAACATTCAGTACTTC.

In this sample, this clone turned up a few times. V is TRBV5-1 and J is TRBJ1-2; tentatively, D is TRBD1 (6 bases). The V end was cut by 2 bases, the J end by 0 bases, with 11 bases between. The CDR3 is 15 amino acids. CDR1 SGHRS and CDR2 YFSETQ come from the germline V gene. CDR3 sequence (DNA): TGCGCCAGCAGCTTTACAGGGTTAGCTAACTATGGCTACACCTTC. This gives the protein CASSFTGLANYGYTF.

This clone was detected a few times. One end of the junction is discordant with germline, which a read error may explain. The chain employs TRBV7-9 and TRBJ2-3; D is possibly TRBD1 (5 bases). CDR1 is SEHNR, CDR2 FQNEAQ, per germline (reference sequence). There are 12 residues in the CDR3. CDR3 in DNA: TGTTCCAGCAGCTTAAACAGGGATACGCAGTATTTT. Residues: CSSSLNRDTQYF.

The chain recombines TRBV6-5 with TRBJ2-2; D not certain. Trimming shortened V by 2 bases and J by 7 bases, and 8 bases separated the two germline ends. CDR3 size: 13 residues. CDR1 is MNHEY and CDR2 is SVGAGI in the germline V gene. The CDR3, as DNA: TGTGCCAGCAGTTACAATCGCGGCGGGGAGCTGTTTTTT. Encoded protein: CASSYNRGGELFF.

In nucleotides, the CDR3 is TGTGCCAGCAGTGTAAACAGGGGGAGGCAGCCCCAGCATTTT. It translates to CASSVNRGRQPQHF. The gene calls are TRBV6-5 and TRBJ1-5, with 8 nucleotides matching TRBD1. V shed 5 bases, J shed 7 bases, and the junction held 7 bases outside the gene matches. The CDR3 consists of 14 residues. Germline assignment: CDR1 MNHEY and CDR2 SVGAGI.

Comment on this clone: Compared with germline, one end of the junction differs, possibly owing to a read error. Other nucleotide sequences from this sample produce the same CDR3. J is TRBJ1-2 and V is TRBV4-1; unclear D gene. The CDR3 has 15 amino acids. Looked up from germline, CDR1 is MGHRA and CDR2 is YSYEKL. CDR3 coding DNA: TGCGCCAGCAGCCAAGAAAGAGGCGGAAACTATGGCTACACTTTC. Residues: CASSQERGGNYGYTF.

The rearrangement links TRBV6-5 to TRBJ2-5; 8 positions match TRBD2. There are 14 residues in the CDR3. CDR1 and CDR2 (germline): MNHEY, SVGAGI. V lost 5 bases, J lost 7 bases, and 9 bases stayed unmatched. The CDR3 nucleotides are TGTGCCAGCAGTGAGACTAGCGTAAGGGTGACCCAGTACTTC. Translated, it gives CASSETSVRVTQYF.

CDR3: CASSLDREHTGELFF. In DNA, the CDR3 is TGTGCCAGCAGTTTGGACAGGGAGCACACCGGGGAGCTGTTTTTT. The gene calls are TRBV27 and TRBJ2-2; 8 positions agree with TRBD1. In germline, CDR1 is MNHEY, CDR2 SMNVEV (reference sequence). The CDR3 is 15 amino acids. V shed 3 bases and J 3 bases; nucleotides not matched to a gene: 3.

This clone was recorded a few times. The chain combines TRBV21-1 with TRBJ2-2; the table's TRBD1 call for D was not verified on the DNA. TRBV21-1 corresponds to a pseudogene. The CDR3 is 14 residues long. Here the CDR3 reads CASRPGQDTGELFF. Here the CDR3 DNA reads TGTGCCAGCAGACCGGGACAGGACACCGGGGAGCTGTTTTTT.